These 18 T cell receptor beta chains were all obtained from the same sample, sequenced in a study of identical twins. TCRdb ran MiXCR on the 5' RACE reads and lists one entry per CDR3 protein. The table includes fewer than 650,000 distinct CDR3 sequences, 9.6% detected once. This sample also belongs to another study, concerning yellow fever vaccine responses in identical twins.

Sequenced sample: PBMCs. The receptors derive from a woman in her late teens or twenties in good health.

The gene calls are TRBV28 and TRBJ2-7; 7 nucleotides align to TRBD2. The germline gives CDR1 MDHEN, CDR2 SYDVKM. This CDR3 has 16 residues. V was clipped by 6 bases and J by 1 base; unmatched bases: 12. The CDR3 bases are TGTGCCAGCAGGATAAATGGACTAGTGGGATCCTACGAGCAGTACTTC. This codes for CASRINGLVGSYEQYF.

The V gene is TRBV7-9, the J gene TRBJ2-5; TRBD2 agrees at 13 bases. Germline CDR1 SEHNR, CDR2 FQNEAQ (reference sequence). The CDR3 extends over 17 amino acids. The ends lost 4 bases at V and 0 bases at J; junction bases unmatched: 5. CDR3 protein: CASSSGTSGKHQETQYF. CDR3 coding DNA: TGTGCCAGCAGCTCCGGGACTAGCGGGAAACACCAAGAGACCCAGTACTTC.

This clonotype was seen only a few times. This chain uses TRBV5-1 with TRBJ1-4; 8 bases line up with TRBD1. V gave up 1 base and J gave up 7 bases; unmatched junction bases: 6. The CDR3 is made up of 15 amino acids. Germline CDR1 is SGHRS and CDR2 is YFSETQ. The CDR3 region has the DNA TGCGCCAGCAGCTTGCGAGTAACAGGGGGTGAAAAACTGTTTTTT. It translates to CASSLRVTGGEKLFF.

The sample holds a few counts of this clonotype. A single base separates this from a much larger clone, so it may be a read error. The chain couples TRBV5-1 to TRBJ2-1; 7 positions match TRBD2. The CDR3 consists of 15 residues. Looked up from germline, CDR1 is SGHRS and CDR2 is YFSETQ. The CDR3 sequence: CTSSSGTMTYNEQFF. The CDR3 DNA reads as TGCACCAGCAGCTCCGGGACTATGACCTACAATGAGCAGTTCTTC.

The rearrangement links TRBV19 to TRBJ2-7; 10 bases align to TRBD2. Looked up from germline, CDR1 is LNHDA and CDR2 is SQIVND (reference sequence). The junction had 7 bases not matched to a gene; V was cut back by 3 bases and J by 5 bases. This CDR3 region has 15 residues. The CDR3 loop reads CASSIRAGGPDEQYF. The CDR3 nucleotides read TGTGCCAGTAGTATTAGAGCGGGAGGGCCCGACGAGCAGTACTTC.

V gene TRBV7-6 combines with J gene TRBJ2-4; D gene unclear. V was trimmed by 5 bases and J by 0 bases, leaving 8 bases between them. The CDR3 runs to 14 residues. Germline assignment: CDR1 SGHVS and CDR2 FNYEAQ. The CDR3 sequence: CASSPSLAKNIQYF. CDR3 nucleotides: TGTGCCAGCAGCCCTTCCCTAGCCAAAAACATTCAGTACTTC. The full variable domain, completed using reference TRBV7-6 and TRBJ2-4, is GAGVSQSPRYKVTKRGQDVALRCDPISGHVSLYWYRQALGQGPEFLTYFNYEAQQDKSGLPNDRFSAERPEGSISTLTIQRTEQRDSAMYRCASSPSLAKNIQYFGAGTRLSVL.

This chain uses TRBV7-2 with TRBJ2-1; D is possibly TRBD1 (6 bases). This CDR3 spans 16 amino acids. Germline-derived CDR1 and CDR2 are SGHTA and FQGNSA. Deletions cut 5 bases from V and 4 bases from J, with 18 bases between. Here the CDR3 reads CASSPQIGQLYNEQFF. DNA of the CDR3: TGTGCCAGCAGCCCCCAAATCGGACAGTTATACAATGAGCAGTTCTTC.

This clonotype was observed many times. V usage is TRBV6-6 and J usage is TRBJ2-7; TRBD1 might be the D (6 bases). Germline loops: CDR1 MNHNY, CDR2 SVGAGI (reference sequence). The CDR3 contains 14 residues. Trimming took off 2 bases at V and 0 bases at J, with 8 bases between the two ends. Here the CDR3 reads CASSYRTDSYEQYF. The CDR3 nucleotides are TGTGCCAGCAGTTACAGGACAGACTCCTACGAGCAGTACTTC.

The chain joins TRBV7-2 to TRBJ2-1, with 7 bases aligning to TRBD2. The CDR3 length is 15 residues. Per germline, CDR1 SGHTA and CDR2 FQGNSA. Unmatched junction bases numbered 5, after V lost 4 bases and J lost 2 bases. CDR3 residues: CASSSSGMPYNEQFF. The DNA of the CDR3 is TGTGCCAGCAGCTCGAGCGGGATGCCCTACAATGAGCAGTTCTTC.

The chain uses TRBV21-1 and TRBJ2-1. TRBV21-1 constitutes a pseudogene. The CDR3 is 17 amino acids. CDR3 sequence: CASSKVPHSCSYNEQFF. The DNA for the CDR3 is TGTGCCAGCAGCAAGGTTCCCCATTCTTGCTCCTACAATGAGCAGTTCTTC.

The rearrangement joins TRBV5-1 to TRBJ2-3; D call uncertain. The germline V gene encodes CDR1 SGHRS and CDR2 YFSETQ. The CDR3 is 14 amino acids. V lost 1 base, J lost 5 bases, and 11 bases lay in between. The DNA for the CDR3 is TGCGCCAGCAGCTTGTACTACCCCCAAGATACGCAGTATTTT. It translates to CASSLYYPQDTQYF.

This clonotype was seen a few times. The chain employs TRBV6-2 or TRBV6-3 and TRBJ2-5, with 10 bases lining up with TRBD2. Trimming took 5 bases from V and 5 from J; bases not matched to a gene: 5. The CDR3 is 14 amino acids. Germline CDR1 and CDR2: MNHEY and SVGEGT. The CDR3 nucleotides read TGTGCCAGCAGTGCCATACTAGCGGGGGAGACCCAGTACTTC. This gives the protein CASSAILAGETQYF.

This clonotype was counted between two and nine times. V and J are TRBV30 and TRBJ2-3; maybe TRBD2 (6 bases). Trimming took 0 bases from V and 0 from J, leaving 7 bases between them. CDR3 length equals 14 residues. Germline V gene data show CDR1 as GTSNPN and CDR2 as SVGIG (reference sequence). The CDR3 loop reads CAWSVGLSTDTQYF. DNA of the CDR3: TGTGCCTGGAGTGTGGGACTGAGCACAGATACGCAGTATTTT.

This clonotype was detected only a few times. The chain recombines TRBV3-1 with TRBJ1-6; no firm D call. This CDR3 is 16 amino acids long. Deletions cut 2 bases from V and 8 bases from J, with 16 bases between. Per germline, CDR1 LGHDT and CDR2 YNNKEL (reference sequence). The CDR3 DNA reads TGTGCCAGCAGCCAACCCTCGGGCGGTAGCCATTCACCCCTCCACTTT. Translating it yields CASSQPSGGSHSPLHF.

This clonotype was recorded a few times. The rearrangement links TRBV29-1 to TRBJ2-7, with 10 bases that match TRBD2. Trimming at V came to 0 bases and at J to 4 bases, leaving 6 bases not matched to a gene. CDR1 is SQVTM, CDR2 ANQGSEA, per germline. This CDR3 region has 15 residues. CDR3 coding DNA: TGCAGCGTTGAAGATTTTACTAGCGGGACATACGAGCAGTACTTC. Translating gives CSVEDFTSGTYEQYF.

In the case of this clonotype: The junction shows a germline mismatch at one end, possibly a read error. The V call is TRBV15, the J call TRBJ2-3; D possibly corresponds to TRBD1 (7 bases). The CDR3 contains 13 residues. Germline loops: CDR1 LNHNV, CDR2 YYDKDF (reference sequence). The CDR3 reads CATSRDQGDLGFF. The CDR3 DNA follows: TGTGCCACCAGCAGAGATCAGGGGGACTTGGGGTTTTTT.

This clonotype appeared many times. This rearrangement joins TRBV4-2 to TRBJ2-2, with D possibly being TRBD2 (5 bases). The CDR3 is 14 amino acids. The ends were cut back, 0 bases at V and 4 bases at J, with 6 bases in the middle. Germline V gene lookup returns CDR1 LGHNA and CDR2 YNFKEQ. The CDR3 DNA follows: TGTGCCAGCAGCCAAGAGAGGGTCACCGGGGAGCTGTTTTTT. Its protein product is CASSQERVTGELFF.

This clonotype was recorded a few times. The V call is TRBV2, the J call TRBJ2-6; D perhaps matches TRBD2 (6 bases). Trimming took off 7 bases at V and 2 bases at J, with 9 bases between the two ends. The germline CDR1 and CDR2 sequences are SNHLY and FYNNEI. The CDR3 has 14 amino acids. DNA for the CDR3: TGTGCCAGCATGTGGGAGGCTGGGGCCAACGTCCTGACTTTC. This gives the protein CASMWEAGANVLTF. The full variable domain, rest sourced from reference TRBV2 and TRBJ2-6, is EPEVTQTPSHQVTQMGQEVILRCVPISNHLYFYWYRQILGQKVEFLVSFYNNEISEKSEIFDDQFSVERPDGSNFTLKIRSTKLEDSAMYFCASMWEAGANVLTFGAGSRLTVL.